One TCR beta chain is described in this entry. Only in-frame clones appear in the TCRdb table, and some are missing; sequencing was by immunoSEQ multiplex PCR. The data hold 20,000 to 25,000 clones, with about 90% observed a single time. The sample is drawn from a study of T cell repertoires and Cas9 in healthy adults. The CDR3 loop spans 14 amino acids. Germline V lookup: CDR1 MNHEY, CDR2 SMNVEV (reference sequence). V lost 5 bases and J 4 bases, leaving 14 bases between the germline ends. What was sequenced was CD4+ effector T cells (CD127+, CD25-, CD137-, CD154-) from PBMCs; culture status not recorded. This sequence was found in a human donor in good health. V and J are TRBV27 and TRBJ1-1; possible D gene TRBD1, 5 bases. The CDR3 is CASSPLFGGTEAFF. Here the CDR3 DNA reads TGTGCCAGCAGTCCGCTGTTCGGGGGCACTGAAGCTTTCTTT.